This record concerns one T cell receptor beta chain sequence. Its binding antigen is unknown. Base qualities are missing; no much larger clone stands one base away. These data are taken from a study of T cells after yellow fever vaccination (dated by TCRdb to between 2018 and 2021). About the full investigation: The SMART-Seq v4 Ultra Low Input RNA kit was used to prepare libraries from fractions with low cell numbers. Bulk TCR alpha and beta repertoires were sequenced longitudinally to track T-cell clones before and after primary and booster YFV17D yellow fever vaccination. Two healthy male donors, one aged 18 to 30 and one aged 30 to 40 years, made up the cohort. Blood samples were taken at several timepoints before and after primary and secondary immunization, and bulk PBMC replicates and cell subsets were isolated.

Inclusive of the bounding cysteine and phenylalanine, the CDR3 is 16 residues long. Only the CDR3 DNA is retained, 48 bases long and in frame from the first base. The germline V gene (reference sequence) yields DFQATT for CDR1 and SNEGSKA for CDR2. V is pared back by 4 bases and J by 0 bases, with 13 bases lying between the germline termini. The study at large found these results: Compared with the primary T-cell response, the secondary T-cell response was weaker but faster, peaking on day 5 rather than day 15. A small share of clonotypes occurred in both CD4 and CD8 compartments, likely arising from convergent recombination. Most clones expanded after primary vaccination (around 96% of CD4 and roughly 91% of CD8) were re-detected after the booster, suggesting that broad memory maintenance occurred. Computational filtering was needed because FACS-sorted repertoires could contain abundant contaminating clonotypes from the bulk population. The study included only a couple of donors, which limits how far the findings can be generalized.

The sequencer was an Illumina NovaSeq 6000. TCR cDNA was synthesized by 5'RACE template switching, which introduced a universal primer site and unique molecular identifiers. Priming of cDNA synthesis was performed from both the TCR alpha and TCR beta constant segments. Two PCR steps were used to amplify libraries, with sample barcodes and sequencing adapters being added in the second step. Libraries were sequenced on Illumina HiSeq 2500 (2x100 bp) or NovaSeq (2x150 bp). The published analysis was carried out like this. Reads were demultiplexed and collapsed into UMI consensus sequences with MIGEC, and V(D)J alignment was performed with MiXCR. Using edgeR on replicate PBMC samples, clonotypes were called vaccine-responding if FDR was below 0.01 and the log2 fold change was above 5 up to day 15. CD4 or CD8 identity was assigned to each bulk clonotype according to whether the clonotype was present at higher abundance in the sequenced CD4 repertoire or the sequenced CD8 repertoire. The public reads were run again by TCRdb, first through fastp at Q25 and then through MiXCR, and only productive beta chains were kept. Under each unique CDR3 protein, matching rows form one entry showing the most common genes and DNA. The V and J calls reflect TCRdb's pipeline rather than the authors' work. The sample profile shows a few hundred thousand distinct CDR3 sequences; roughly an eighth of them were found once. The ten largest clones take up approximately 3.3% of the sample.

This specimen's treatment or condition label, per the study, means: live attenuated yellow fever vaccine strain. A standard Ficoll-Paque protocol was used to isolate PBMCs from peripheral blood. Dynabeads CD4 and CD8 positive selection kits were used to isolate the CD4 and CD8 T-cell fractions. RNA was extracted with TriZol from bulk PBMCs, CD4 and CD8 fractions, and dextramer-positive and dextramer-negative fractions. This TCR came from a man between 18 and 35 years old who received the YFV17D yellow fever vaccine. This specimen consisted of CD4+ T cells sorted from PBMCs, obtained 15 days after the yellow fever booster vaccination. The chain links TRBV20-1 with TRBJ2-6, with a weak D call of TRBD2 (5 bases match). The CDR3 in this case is CSANSGESSGANVLTF. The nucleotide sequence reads TGCAGTGCTAATTCCGGGGAGAGCTCTGGGGCCAACGTCCTGACTTTC.